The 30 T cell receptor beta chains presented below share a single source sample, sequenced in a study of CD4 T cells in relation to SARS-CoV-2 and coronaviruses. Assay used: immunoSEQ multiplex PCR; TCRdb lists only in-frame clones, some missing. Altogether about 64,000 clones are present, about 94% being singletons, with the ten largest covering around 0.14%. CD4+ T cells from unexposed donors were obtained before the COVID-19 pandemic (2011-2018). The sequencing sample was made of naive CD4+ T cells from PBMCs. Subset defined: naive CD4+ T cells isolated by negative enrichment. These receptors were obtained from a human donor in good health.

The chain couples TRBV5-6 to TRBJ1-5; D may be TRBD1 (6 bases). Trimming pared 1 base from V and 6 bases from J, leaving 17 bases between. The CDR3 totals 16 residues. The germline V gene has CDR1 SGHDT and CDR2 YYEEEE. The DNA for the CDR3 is TGTGCCAGCAGCTTGAGTCGGGGGTCGGACAGTCAGCCCCAGCATTTT. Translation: CASSLSRGSDSQPQHF.

CDR3 region: CATSDDVSDTQYF. CDR3 nucleotide sequence: TGTGCCACCAGTGATGATGTATCAGATACGCAGTATTTT. The V call is TRBV24-1, the J call TRBJ2-3, with no clear D. CDR1 and CDR2 from the germline V gene are KGHDR and SFDVKD. The CDR3 is 13 residues long. V shed 3 bases and J shed 4 bases, with 7 bases lying between them.

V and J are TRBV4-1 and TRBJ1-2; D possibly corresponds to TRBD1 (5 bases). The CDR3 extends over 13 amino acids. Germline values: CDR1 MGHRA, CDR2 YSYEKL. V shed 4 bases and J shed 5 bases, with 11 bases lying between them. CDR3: CASSLQEGYGYTF. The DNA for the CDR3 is TGCGCCAGCAGCCTACAGGAGGGATATGGCTACACCTTC.

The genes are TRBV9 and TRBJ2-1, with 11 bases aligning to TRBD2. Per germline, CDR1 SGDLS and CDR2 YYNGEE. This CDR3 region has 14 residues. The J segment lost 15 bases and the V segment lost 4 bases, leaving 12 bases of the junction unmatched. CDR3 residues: CASSPPGTSGHLFF. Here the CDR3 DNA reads TGTGCCAGCAGCCCCCCCGGGACTAGCGGACACCTGTTCTTC.

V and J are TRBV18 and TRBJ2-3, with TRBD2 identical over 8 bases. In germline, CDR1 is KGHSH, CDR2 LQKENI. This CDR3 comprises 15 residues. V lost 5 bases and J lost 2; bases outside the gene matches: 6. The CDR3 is CASSSTGLATDTQYF. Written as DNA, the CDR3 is TGTGCCAGCTCATCGACCGGACTAGCCACAGATACGCAGTATTTT.

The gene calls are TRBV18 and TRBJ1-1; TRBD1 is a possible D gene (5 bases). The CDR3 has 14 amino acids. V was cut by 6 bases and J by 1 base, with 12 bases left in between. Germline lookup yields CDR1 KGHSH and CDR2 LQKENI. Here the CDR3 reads CASSLGDTNTEAFF. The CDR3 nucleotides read TGTGCCAGCTCGTTAGGGGATACGAACACTGAAGCTTTCTTT.

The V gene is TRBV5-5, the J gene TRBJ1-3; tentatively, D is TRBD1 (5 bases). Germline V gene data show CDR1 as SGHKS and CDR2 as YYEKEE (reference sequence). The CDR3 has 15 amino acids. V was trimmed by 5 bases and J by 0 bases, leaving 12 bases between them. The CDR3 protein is CASRVGVPSGNTIYF. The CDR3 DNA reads TGTGCCAGCAGGGTAGGGGTTCCCTCTGGAAACACCATATATTTT.

The CDR3 reads CASSPRLAGGHNEQFF. The CDR3 DNA follows: TGTGCCAGCAGCCCCAGACTAGCGGGAGGGCACAATGAGCAGTTCTTC. V is TRBV7-3 and J is TRBJ2-1, with TRBD2 identical over 14 bases. Germline V gives CDR1 SGHTA, CDR2 FQGTGA. This CDR3 has 16 residues. Trimming cost V 5 bases and J 5 bases; bases outside gene matches: 5.

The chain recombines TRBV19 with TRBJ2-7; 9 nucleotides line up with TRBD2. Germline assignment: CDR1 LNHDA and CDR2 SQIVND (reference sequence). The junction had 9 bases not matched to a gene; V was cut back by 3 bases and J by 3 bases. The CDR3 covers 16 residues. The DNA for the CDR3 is TGTGCCAGTAGTATGAATGGCGGGAGGGCCTACTACGAGCAGTACTTC. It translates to CASSMNGGRAYYEQYF. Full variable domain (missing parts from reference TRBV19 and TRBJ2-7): DGGITQSPKYLFRKEGQNVTLSCEQNLNHDAMYWYRQDPGQGLRLIYYSQIVNDFQKGDIAEGYSVSREKKESFPLTVTSAQKNPTAFYLCASSMNGGRAYYEQYFGPGTRLTVT.

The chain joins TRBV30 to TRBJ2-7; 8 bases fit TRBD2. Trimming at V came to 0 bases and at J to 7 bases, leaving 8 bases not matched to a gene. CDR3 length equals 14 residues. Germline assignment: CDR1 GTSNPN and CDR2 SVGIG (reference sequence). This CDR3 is CAWSVRGLAPEQYF. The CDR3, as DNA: TGTGCCTGGAGTGTACGAGGACTAGCCCCAGAGCAGTACTTC.

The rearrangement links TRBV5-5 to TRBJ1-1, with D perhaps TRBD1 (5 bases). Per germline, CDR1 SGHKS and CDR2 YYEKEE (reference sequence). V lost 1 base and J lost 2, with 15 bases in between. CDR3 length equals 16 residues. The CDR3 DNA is TGTGCCAGCAGCTTGTTGCGACTCCGGACAAACACTGAAGCTTTCTTT. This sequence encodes CASSLLRLRTNTEAFF.

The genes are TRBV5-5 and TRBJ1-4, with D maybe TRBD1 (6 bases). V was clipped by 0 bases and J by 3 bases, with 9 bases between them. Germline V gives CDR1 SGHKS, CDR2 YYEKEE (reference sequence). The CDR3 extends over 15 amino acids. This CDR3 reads CASSLGPGANEKLFF. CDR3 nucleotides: TGTGCCAGCAGCTTGGGGCCAGGGGCTAATGAAAAACTGTTTTTT.

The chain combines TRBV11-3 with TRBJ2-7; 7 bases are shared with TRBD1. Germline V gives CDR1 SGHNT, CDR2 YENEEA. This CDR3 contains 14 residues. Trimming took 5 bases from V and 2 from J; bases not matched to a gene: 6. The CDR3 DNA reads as TGTGCCAGCAGCGCAGGGGGTCCGACCTACGAGCAGTACTTC. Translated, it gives CASSAGGPTYEQYF.

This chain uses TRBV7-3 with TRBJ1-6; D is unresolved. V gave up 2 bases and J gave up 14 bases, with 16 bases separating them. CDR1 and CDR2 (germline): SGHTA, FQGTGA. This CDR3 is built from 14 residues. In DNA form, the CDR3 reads TGTGCCAGCAGCTTAGGCGCCGGGGTCGGGGCCCTCCACTTT. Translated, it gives CASSLGAGVGALHF.

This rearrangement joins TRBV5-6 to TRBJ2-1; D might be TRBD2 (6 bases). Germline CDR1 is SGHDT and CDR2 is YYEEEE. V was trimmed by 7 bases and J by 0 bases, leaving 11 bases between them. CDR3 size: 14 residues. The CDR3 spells CASRAGSSYNEQFF. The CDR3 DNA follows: TGTGCCAGCCGAGCGGGTAGCTCCTACAATGAGCAGTTCTTC.

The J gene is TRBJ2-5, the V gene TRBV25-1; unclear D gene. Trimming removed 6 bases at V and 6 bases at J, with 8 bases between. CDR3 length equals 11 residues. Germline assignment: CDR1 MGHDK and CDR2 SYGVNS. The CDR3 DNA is TGTGCCAGCAGATCGTCGCAGACCCAGTACTTC. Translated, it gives CASRSSQTQYF.

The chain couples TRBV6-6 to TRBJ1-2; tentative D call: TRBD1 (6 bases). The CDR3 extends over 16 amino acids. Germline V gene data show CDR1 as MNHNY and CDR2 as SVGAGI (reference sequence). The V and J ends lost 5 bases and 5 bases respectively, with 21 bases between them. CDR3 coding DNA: TGTGCCAGCAGTAATCCCTTACAGGGACCCGCATATGGCTACACCTTC. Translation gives CASSNPLQGPAYGYTF.

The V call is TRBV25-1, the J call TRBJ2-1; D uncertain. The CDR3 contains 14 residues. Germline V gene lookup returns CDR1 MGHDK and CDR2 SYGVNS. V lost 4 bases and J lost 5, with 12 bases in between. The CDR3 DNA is TGTGCCAGCAGTGCGGATAGTTACGACAATGAGCAGTTCTTC. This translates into CASSADSYDNEQFF.

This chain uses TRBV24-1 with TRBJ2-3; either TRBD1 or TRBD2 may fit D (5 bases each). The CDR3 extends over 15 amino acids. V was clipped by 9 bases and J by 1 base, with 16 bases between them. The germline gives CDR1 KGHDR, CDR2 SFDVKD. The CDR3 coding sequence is TGTGCCACCGGGGAAACCGGGACCCGCACAGATACGCAGTATTTT. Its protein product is CATGETGTRTDTQYF.

CDR3: CASSKTSVGHGELFF. DNA for the CDR3: TGTGCCAGTTCCAAAACTAGCGTGGGGCACGGGGAGCTGTTTTTT. The V and J genes are TRBV19 and TRBJ2-2; 7 positions match TRBD2. With V trimmed by 8 bases and J by 7 bases, 13 bases remained unmatched. CDR1 is LNHDA, CDR2 SQIVND, per germline (reference sequence). The CDR3 is 15 residues long.

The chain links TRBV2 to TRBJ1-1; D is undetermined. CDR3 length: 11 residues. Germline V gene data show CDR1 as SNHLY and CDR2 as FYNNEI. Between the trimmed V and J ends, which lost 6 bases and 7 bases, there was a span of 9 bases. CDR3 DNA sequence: TGTGCCAGCAGCATTAAGTTTGAAGCTTTCTTT. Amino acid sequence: CASSIKFEAFF.

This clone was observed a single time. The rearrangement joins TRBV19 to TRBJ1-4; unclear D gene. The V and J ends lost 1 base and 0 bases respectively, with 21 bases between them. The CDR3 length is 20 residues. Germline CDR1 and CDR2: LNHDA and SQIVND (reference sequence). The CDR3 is CASSIGAAAGSPATNEKLFF. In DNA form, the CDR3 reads TGTGCCAGTAGTATAGGCGCCGCGGCCGGGTCACCGGCAACTAATGAAAAACTGTTTTTT.

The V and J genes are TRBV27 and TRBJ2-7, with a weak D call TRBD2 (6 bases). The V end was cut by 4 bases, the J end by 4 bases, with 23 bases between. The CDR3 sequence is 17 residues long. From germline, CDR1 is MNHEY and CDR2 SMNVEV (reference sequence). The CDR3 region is CASSSDGRPGRGYEQYF. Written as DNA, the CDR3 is TGTGCCAGCAGTTCGGATGGGCGGCCCGGCCGGGGGTACGAGCAGTACTTC.

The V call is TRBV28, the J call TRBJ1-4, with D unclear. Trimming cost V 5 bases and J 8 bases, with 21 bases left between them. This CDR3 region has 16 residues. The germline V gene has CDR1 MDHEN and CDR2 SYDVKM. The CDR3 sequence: CASSPLTQTGREKLFF. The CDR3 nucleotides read TGTGCCAGCAGTCCCTTGACGCAAACCGGACGGGAAAAACTGTTTTTT.

CDR3 DNA: TGTGCCAGCAGAAAGAGCGGGAGGGCCAAAGATACGCAGTATTTT. It yields the protein CASRKSGRAKDTQYF. The chain uses TRBV27 and TRBJ2-3; 10 bases are shared with TRBD2. J lost 5 bases, V lost 6 bases, and 8 bases had no gene match. This CDR3 is 15 amino acids long. In germline, CDR1 is MNHEY, CDR2 SMNVEV (reference sequence).

As DNA, the CDR3 is TGTGCCTGGGGGGGACCCTCTTTTTCGCTGGAGCCCCAGCATTTT. This sequence encodes CAWGGPSFSLEPQHF. The chain employs TRBV30 and TRBJ1-5; TRBD1 might be the D (5 bases). The CDR3 length is 15 residues. V lost 5 bases, J lost 8 bases, and 22 bases lay in between. Germline V gene data show CDR1 as GTSNPN and CDR2 as SVGIG (reference sequence).

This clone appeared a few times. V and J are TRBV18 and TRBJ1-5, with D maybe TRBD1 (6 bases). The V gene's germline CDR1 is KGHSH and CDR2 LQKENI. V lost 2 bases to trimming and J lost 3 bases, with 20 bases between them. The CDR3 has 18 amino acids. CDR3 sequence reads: CASSPFPLLQGNNQPQHF. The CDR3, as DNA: TGTGCCAGCTCACCATTTCCCCTACTGCAGGGGAACAATCAGCCCCAGCATTTT.

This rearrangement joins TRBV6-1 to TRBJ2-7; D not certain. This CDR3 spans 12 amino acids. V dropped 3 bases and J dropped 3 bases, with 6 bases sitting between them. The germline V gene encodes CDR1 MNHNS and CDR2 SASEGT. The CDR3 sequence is CASSDRSYEQYF. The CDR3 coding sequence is TGTGCCAGCAGTGACAGAAGCTACGAGCAGTACTTC.

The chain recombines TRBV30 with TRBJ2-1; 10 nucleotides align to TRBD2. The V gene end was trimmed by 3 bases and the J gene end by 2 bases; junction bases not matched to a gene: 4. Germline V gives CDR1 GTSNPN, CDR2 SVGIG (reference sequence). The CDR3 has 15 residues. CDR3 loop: CAWSRSGRTYNEQFF. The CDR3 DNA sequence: TGTGCCTGGAGCCGTAGCGGGAGGACCTACAATGAGCAGTTCTTC.

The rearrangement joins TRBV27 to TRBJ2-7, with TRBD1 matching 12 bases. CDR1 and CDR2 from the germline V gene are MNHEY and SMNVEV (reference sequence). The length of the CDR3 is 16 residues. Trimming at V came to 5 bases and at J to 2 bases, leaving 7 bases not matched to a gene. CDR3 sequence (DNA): TGTGCCAGCAGTCACACCGGGACAGGGGGCACCTACGAGCAGTACTTC. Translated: CASSHTGTGGTYEQYF.